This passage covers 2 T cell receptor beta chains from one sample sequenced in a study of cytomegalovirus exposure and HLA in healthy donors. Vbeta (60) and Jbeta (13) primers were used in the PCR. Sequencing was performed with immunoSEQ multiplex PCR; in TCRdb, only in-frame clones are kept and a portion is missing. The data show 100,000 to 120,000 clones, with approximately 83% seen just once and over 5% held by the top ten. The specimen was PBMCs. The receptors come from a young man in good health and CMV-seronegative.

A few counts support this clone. The CDR3 spells CASRFGGMEAGGPRNEQFF. CDR3 DNA sequence: TGTGCCAGCAGGTTCGGCGGGATGGAAGCGGGAGGGCCCCGCAATGAGCAGTTCTTC. The chain links TRBV7-2 to TRBJ2-1, with 10 nucleotides matching TRBD2. This CDR3 contains 19 residues. J lost 6 bases, V lost 6 bases, and 20 bases had no gene match. The V gene's germline CDR1 is SGHTA and CDR2 FQGNSA.

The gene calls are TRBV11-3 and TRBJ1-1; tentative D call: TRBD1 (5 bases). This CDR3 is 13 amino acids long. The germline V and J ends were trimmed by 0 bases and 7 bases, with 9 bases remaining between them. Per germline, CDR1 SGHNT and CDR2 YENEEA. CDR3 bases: TGTGCCAGCAGCTTAGAGGGGCGGGGTGAAGCTTTCTTT. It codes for CASSLEGRGEAFF.